Listed below are T cell receptor beta chains from one sample, sequenced in a study of blood T cell repertoires in COVID-19. Sequencing used immunoSEQ multiplex PCR; TCRdb keeps in-frame clones, though not all of them. The table has approximately 440,000 clones, approximately 88% seen once. Sequenced sample: peripheral blood. Every receptor here comes from a woman aged 45 to 65 with COVID-19, enrolled during active disease. Both conserved end residues are part of each CDR3. The order of the fields is V gene, D gene, CDR3 protein. A D gene is named only where the DNA matches it firmly.

v_gene: TRBV25-1
d_gene: TRBD2
CDR3aa: CASSELTSGFTDTQYF

v_gene: TRBV6-5
d_gene: TRBD1
CDR3aa: CASSSGGIYEQYF

v_gene: TRBV5-1
d_gene: -
CDR3aa: CASSPEGGGQHEQYF

v_gene: TRBV28
d_gene: -
CDR3aa: CASGRGGRGGNQPQHF

v_gene: TRBV6-5
d_gene: -
CDR3aa: CASSYAGVGSEAFF

v_gene: TRBV24-1
d_gene: TRBD1
CDR3aa: CATSEQVELRGPGGTQYF

v_gene: TRBV5-1
d_gene: -
CDR3aa: CASSPGQKETQYF

v_gene: TRBV5-5
d_gene: -
CDR3aa: CASRGDLNYGYTF

v_gene: TRBV29-1
d_gene: TRBD1
CDR3aa: CSVRQGQDGNQPQHF

v_gene: TRBV7-3
d_gene: -
CDR3aa: CASSVPRRSGNQPQHF

v_gene: TRBV24-1
d_gene: TRBD2
CDR3aa: CATSARGGGRTGELFF

v_gene: TRBV2
d_gene: -
CDR3aa: CASSAQGSSYEQYF

v_gene: TRBV6-5
d_gene: -
CDR3aa: CASSPRGPGYGYTF

v_gene: TRBV19
d_gene: -
CDR3aa: CASSNSNYGYTF

v_gene: TRBV29-1
d_gene: TRBD1
CDR3aa: CSVKGTGGNQPQHF

v_gene: TRBV19
d_gene: -
CDR3aa: CASTRTVNTEAFF

v_gene: TRBV2
d_gene: TRBD1
CDR3aa: CASTERTGGGMDGYTF

v_gene: TRBV5-6
d_gene: -
CDR3aa: CASSFRRRGTEAFF

v_gene: TRBV6-5
d_gene: -
CDR3aa: CASSLTRSNTEAFF

v_gene: TRBV7-3
d_gene: -
CDR3aa: CASSSGTYNEQFF

v_gene: TRBV4-1
d_gene: -
CDR3aa: CASSQAGALYNGYTF

v_gene: TRBV5-1
d_gene: TRBD2
CDR3aa: CASSSGLAGGANQETQYF

v_gene: TRBV6-5
d_gene: -
CDR3aa: CASSSLQVEPQHF

v_gene: TRBV19
d_gene: TRBD1
CDR3aa: CASSIVSGTVNEQFF

v_gene: TRBV6-5
d_gene: -
CDR3aa: CASSFRSGSYEQYF

v_gene: TRBV5-1
d_gene: TRBD1
CDR3aa: CASRTGNNYNEQFF

v_gene: TRBV7-8
d_gene: -
CDR3aa: CASSSTGLGAFF

v_gene: TRBV4-1
d_gene: -
CDR3aa: CASSQEGTRHEQYF

v_gene: TRBV4-1
d_gene: -
CDR3aa: CASSQDGAGRHYEQYF

v_gene: TRBV4-2
d_gene: -
CDR3aa: CASSQDPQIRGHNYGYTF

v_gene: TRBV3-1/TRBV3-2
d_gene: -
CDR3aa: CASSQGRGGYTF

v_gene: TRBV3-1/TRBV3-2
d_gene: TRBD2
CDR3aa: CASSPQRGAYEQYF

v_gene: TRBV4-1
d_gene: -
CDR3aa: CASSQDRGGNTEAFF

v_gene: TRBV21-1
d_gene: -
CDR3aa: CASSKETGYEKLFF

v_gene: TRBV28
d_gene: TRBD1
CDR3aa: CASSSGQGFRQPQHF

v_gene: TRBV14
d_gene: TRBD1
CDR3aa: CASSPTLTGATFF

v_gene: TRBV2
d_gene: -
CDR3aa: CASSGGPDQPQHF

v_gene: TRBV7-3
d_gene: TRBD2
CDR3aa: CASSPLAGADTQYF

v_gene: TRBV21-1
d_gene: -
CDR3aa: CAVKQGEEPGANVLTF

v_gene: TRBV5-1
d_gene: TRBD1
CDR3aa: CASSLEGQANTGELFF

v_gene: TRBV6-5
d_gene: -
CDR3aa: CASSRVVGTGELFF

v_gene: TRBV27
d_gene: -
CDR3aa: CASRIPNGGDNSPLHF

v_gene: TRBV7-9
d_gene: -
CDR3aa: CASSLGLRDTEAFF

v_gene: TRBV7-3
d_gene: TRBD1
CDR3aa: CASSLTQGANSPLHF

v_gene: TRBV3-1/TRBV3-2
d_gene: -
CDR3aa: CASSHRGYTEAFF